The 23 T cell receptor beta chains below come from one sample, sequenced in a study of T cell responses to AZD1222 COVID-19 vaccine. Assay used: immunoSEQ multiplex PCR; TCRdb lists only in-frame clones, some missing. The sample includes 150,000 to 200,000 clones, 70% to 90% of them seen just once. Sequencing used peripheral blood, obtained 28 days after the second AZD1222 dose. These receptors were taken from an adult who received the AZD1222 COVID-19 vaccine.

Here the CDR3 reads CASSERGPRLKGYTF. For the CDR3, the DNA is TGCGCCAGCAGTGAAAGGGGACCCCGGCTGAAGGGCTACACCTTC. V usage is TRBV10-1 and J usage is TRBJ1-2; D possibly corresponds to TRBD1 (5 bases). CDR3 length equals 15 residues. V lost 3 bases, J lost 8 bases, and 19 bases lay in between. The germline V gene encodes CDR1 WNHNN and CDR2 SYGVQD (reference sequence).

This chain connects TRBV30 to TRBJ1-4; D might be TRBD1 (5 bases). The CDR3 has 13 residues. The germline CDR1 and CDR2 sequences are GTSNPN and SVGIG (reference sequence). V shed 3 bases and J shed 5 bases, with 10 bases lying between them. The CDR3 reads CAWRPGHNEKLFF. CDR3 coding DNA: TGTGCCTGGAGACCAGGGCACAATGAAAAACTGTTTTTT. The full variable domain, rest sourced from reference TRBV30 and TRBJ1-4, is SQTIHQWPATLVQPVGSPLSLECTVEGTSNPNLYWYRQAAGRGLQLLFYSVGIGQISSEVPQNLSASRPQDRQFILSSKKLLLSDSGFYLCAWRPGHNEKLFFGSGTQLSVL.

The V call is TRBV28, the J call TRBJ1-6; TRBD1 matches 8 bases. CDR1 and CDR2 from the germline V gene are MDHEN and SYDVKM. The trim removed 3 bases at V and 5 bases at J, leaving 3 bases unmatched. This CDR3 spans 15 amino acids. The CDR3 DNA reads TGTGCCAGCAGTTTGCAGGACAGGGATAATTCACCCCTCCACTTT. Residues: CASSLQDRDNSPLHF. The whole variable domain, filled in from reference TRBV28 and TRBJ1-6, reads DVKVTQSSRYLVKRTGEKVFLECVQDMDHENMFWYRQDPGLGLRLIYFSYDVKMKEKGDIPEGYSVSREKKERFSLILESASTNQTSMYLCASSLQDRDNSPLHFGNGTRLTVT.

The gene calls are TRBV7-9 and TRBJ2-3; D is unclear. V lost 5 bases, J lost 0 bases, and 6 bases lay in between. Germline V gives CDR1 SEHNR, CDR2 FQNEAQ (reference sequence). The length of the CDR3 is 13 residues. CDR3 region: CASSDDSTDTQYF. Here the CDR3 DNA reads TGTGCCAGCAGCGACGACAGCACAGATACGCAGTATTTT.

J is TRBJ2-5 and V is TRBV6-4; D ambiguous. Germline CDR1 is MRHNA and CDR2 is SNTAGT. The CDR3 contains 13 residues. With 4 bases removed from V and 5 bases from J, the gap between germline ends came to 11 bases. The CDR3 region is CASSVDEWETQYF. CDR3 in DNA: TGTGCCAGCAGTGTCGACGAATGGGAGACCCAGTACTTC.

V is TRBV5-1 and J is TRBJ1-4; D perhaps matches TRBD1 (6 bases). Germline assignment: CDR1 SGHRS and CDR2 YFSETQ. The CDR3 is 16 residues long. V was cut by 0 bases and J by 8 bases, with 17 bases left in between. CDR3 sequence (DNA): TGCGCCAGCAGCTTGGGTGACCCGGGGGCATGGGAAAAACTGTTTTTT. As protein: CASSLGDPGAWEKLFF.

V usage is TRBV28 and J usage is TRBJ2-7, with 9 positions matching TRBD2. The CDR3 sequence is 14 residues long. Per the germline V gene, CDR1 is MDHEN and CDR2 is SYDVKM. The J segment lost 2 bases and the V segment lost 2 bases, leaving 1 base of the junction unmatched. The DNA of the CDR3 is TGTGCCAGCAGTTTAGTAGCGGGGGCCTACGAGCAGTACTTC. Translated: CASSLVAGAYEQYF.

The chain recombines TRBV6-2 or TRBV6-3 with TRBJ2-4; TRBD1 agrees at 8 bases. The length of the CDR3 is 17 residues. Trimming cost V 2 bases and J 5 bases; bases outside gene matches: 11. Per the germline V gene, CDR1 is MNHEY and CDR2 is SVGEGT. The CDR3 DNA reads TGTGCCAGCAGTTACCCCGGACAGGGTGGTCCGGAAAACATTCAGTACTTC. Its protein product is CASSYPGQGGPENIQYF.

This chain uses TRBV28 with TRBJ2-5; D is undetermined. The length of the CDR3 is 13 residues. Trimming took off 6 bases at V and 1 base at J, with 9 bases between the two ends. CDR1 is MDHEN, CDR2 SYDVKM, per germline. This CDR3 is CASSLRGQETQYF. CDR3 sequence (DNA): TGTGCCAGCAGCCTCCGTGGCCAAGAGACCCAGTACTTC.

This clone showed up just a few times. V usage is TRBV6-5 and J usage is TRBJ1-1; no clear D. Germline CDR1 MNHEY, CDR2 SVGAGI. The CDR3 is 15 amino acids. Trimming pared 2 bases from V and 0 bases from J, leaving 10 bases between. Here the CDR3 DNA reads TGTGCCAGCAGTTACGCGGGTGCTGTGAACACTGAAGCTTTCTTT. Residues: CASSYAGAVNTEAFF.

The genes are TRBV4-2 and TRBJ2-3; possibly TRBD1 for D (6 bases). V was clipped by 2 bases and J by 5 bases, with 26 bases between them. Per the germline V gene, CDR1 is LGHNA and CDR2 is YNFKEQ. CDR3 length equals 19 residues. The CDR3 loop reads CASSQRVQGTGLSGDTQYF. CDR3 in DNA: TGTGCCAGCAGCCAAAGAGTACAGGGAACCGGGCTTAGTGGAGATACGCAGTATTTT.

The chain recombines TRBV19 with TRBJ2-1; 7 bases map to TRBD1. There are 12 residues in the CDR3. V shed 11 bases and J 8 bases; nucleotides not matched to a gene: 9. The germline gives CDR1 LNHDA, CDR2 SQIVND (reference sequence). In DNA, the CDR3 is TGTGCCGCGGATGAGGGGGCCTATGAGCAGTTCTTC. This sequence encodes CAADEGAYEQFF. The whole variable domain, remainder taken from reference TRBV19 and TRBJ2-1, is DGGITQSPKYLFRKEGQNVTLSCEQNLNHDAMYWYRQDPGQGLRLIYYSQIVNDFQKGDIAEGYSVSREKKESFPLTVTSAQKNPTAFYLCAADEGAYEQFFGPGTRLTVL.

CDR3 protein: CASSQSGPDTQYF. In DNA, the CDR3 is TGTGCCAGCAGCCAATCGGGACCCGATACGCAGTATTTT. The genes are TRBV3-1 (or the pseudogene TRBV3-2) and TRBJ2-3; D is possibly TRBD1 or TRBD2 (5 bases each). The CDR3 totals 13 residues. V was pared by 2 bases and J by 6 bases, with 9 bases between. Germline V gene sequence: CDR1 LGHDT, CDR2 YNNKEL (reference sequence).

The gene calls are TRBV28 and TRBJ2-1, with D perhaps TRBD2 (6 bases). The CDR3 spans 14 residues. Deletions cut 7 bases from V and 4 bases from J, with 14 bases between. Germline V gene data show CDR1 as MDHEN and CDR2 as SYDVKM. For the CDR3, the DNA is TGTGCCAGCACCAATAACGGGGGTTACAATGAGCAGTTCTTC. It yields the protein CASTNNGGYNEQFF.

The CDR3 DNA sequence: TGTGCCAGCAGCGTAGAAGGGACGTATAGCACAGATACGCAGTATTTT. Its protein product is CASSVEGTYSTDTQYF. The chain employs TRBV9 and TRBJ2-3; D assignment may be TRBD1 or TRBD2 (5 bases each). Germline V gives CDR1 SGDLS, CDR2 YYNGEE. Deletions cut 0 bases from V and 0 bases from J, with 11 bases between. The CDR3 extends over 16 amino acids.

The J gene is TRBJ1-5, the V gene TRBV28; D may be TRBD1 (6 bases). Germline V gene sequence: CDR1 MDHEN, CDR2 SYDVKM. Deletions cut 3 bases from V and 6 bases from J, with 12 bases between. The CDR3 runs to 14 residues. The CDR3: CASSFRGRGQPQHF. CDR3 bases: TGTGCCAGCAGTTTCCGGGGGCGCGGTCAGCCCCAGCATTTT.

This clone was seen more than once but under ten times. The rearrangement uses TRBV14 and TRBJ1-1; D perhaps matches TRBD1 (6 bases). This CDR3 comprises 15 residues. Germline V gene lookup returns CDR1 SGHDN and CDR2 FVKESK. Trimming stripped 8 bases from V and 1 base from J, with 17 bases between. The CDR3 nucleotides are TGTGCCAGCTCAAGTCAGGGGCGGGGGAACACTGAAGCTTTCTTT. It yields the protein CASSSQGRGNTEAFF.

This clone occurred a few times. The CDR3 nucleotides read TGTGCCAGTACCACGGGAGGTCTAGCTAACTATGGCTACACCTTC. This codes for CASTTGGLANYGYTF. The gene calls are TRBV19 and TRBJ1-2; D is unclear. CDR1 is LNHDA, CDR2 SQIVND, per germline (reference sequence). CDR3 length: 15 amino acids. V lost 7 bases to trimming and J lost 0 bases, with 15 bases between them.

This clone has more than one count but fewer than ten. The chain joins TRBV9 to TRBJ2-2; 12 bases are shared with TRBD2. Trimming cost V 4 bases and J 4 bases; bases outside gene matches: 5. CDR3 size: 16 residues. The V gene's germline CDR1 is SGDLS and CDR2 YYNGEE. The CDR3 is CASSPGLAGPTGELFF. DNA for the CDR3: TGTGCCAGCAGCCCCGGACTAGCGGGACCCACCGGGGAGCTGTTTTTT.

The rearrangement links TRBV7-2 to TRBJ1-3; D gene unclear. Germline V CDR1 and CDR2: SGHTA, FQGNSA. The CDR3 totals 12 residues. V was clipped by 5 bases and J by 0 bases, with 2 bases between them. Here the CDR3 DNA reads TGTGCCAGCAGCCCCTCTGGAAACACCATATATTTT. Translation gives CASSPSGNTIYF.

This chain uses TRBV5-1 with TRBJ1-4, with 7 bases that match TRBD1. V dropped 2 bases and J dropped 6; count of bases not matched to a gene: 7. Looked up from germline, CDR1 is SGHRS and CDR2 is YFSETQ. CDR3 size: 15 residues. The CDR3 loop reads CASSLQGTRDEKLFF. The CDR3 region has the DNA TGCGCCAGCAGCTTACAGGGGACCCGGGATGAAAAACTGTTTTTT. Using reference TRBV5-1 and TRBJ1-4 for the parts outside the CDR3, the full variable domain is KAGVTQTPRYLIKTRGQQVTLSCSPISGHRSVSWYQQTPGQGLQFLFEYFSETQRNKGNFPGRFSGRQFSNSRSEMNVSTLELGDSALYLCASSLQGTRDEKLFFGSGTQLSVL.

This clone was recorded a few times. This rearrangement joins TRBV29-1 to TRBJ1-1; D unclear. This CDR3 contains 13 residues. Between the trimmed V and J ends, which lost 7 bases and 5 bases, there was a span of 17 bases. Per germline, CDR1 SQVTM and CDR2 ANQGSEA. The CDR3 reads CSGLPSVRTEAFF. The CDR3 nucleotides are TGCAGCGGGCTCCCTTCGGTGAGGACTGAAGCTTTCTTT.

The chain recombines TRBV4-3 with TRBJ2-6; D is unresolved. CDR1 and CDR2 (germline): LGHNA, YSLEER. The V end lost 1 base, the J end lost 0 bases, and 13 bases lay between the germline ends. This CDR3 is 18 amino acids long. CDR3: CASSQALGTASGANVLTF. The CDR3 DNA is TGCGCCAGCAGCCAAGCTCTCGGAACGGCCTCTGGGGCCAACGTCCTGACTTTC.